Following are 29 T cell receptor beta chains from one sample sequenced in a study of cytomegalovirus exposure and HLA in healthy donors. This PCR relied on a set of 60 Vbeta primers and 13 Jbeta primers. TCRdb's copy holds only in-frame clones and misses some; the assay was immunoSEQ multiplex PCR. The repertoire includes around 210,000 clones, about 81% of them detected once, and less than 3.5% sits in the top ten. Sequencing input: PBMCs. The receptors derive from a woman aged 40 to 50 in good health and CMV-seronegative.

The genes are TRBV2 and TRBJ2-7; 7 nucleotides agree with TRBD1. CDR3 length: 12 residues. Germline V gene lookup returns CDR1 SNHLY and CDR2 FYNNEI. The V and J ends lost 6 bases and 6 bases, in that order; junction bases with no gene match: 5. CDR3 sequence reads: CASSDRAREQYF. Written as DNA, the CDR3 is TGTGCCAGCAGCGACAGGGCACGCGAGCAGTACTTC.

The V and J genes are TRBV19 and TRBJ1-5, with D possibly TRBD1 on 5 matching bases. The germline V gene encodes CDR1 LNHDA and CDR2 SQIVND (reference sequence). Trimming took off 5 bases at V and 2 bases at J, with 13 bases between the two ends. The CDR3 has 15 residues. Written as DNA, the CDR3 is TGTGCCAGTAGTTGGGGGGATGAGGGCAATCAGCCCCAGCATTTT. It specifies CASSWGDEGNQPQHF.

The CDR3 nucleotides are TGTGCCAGCAGCGCATCCGGGACTAGCGGGAACAATGAGCAGTTCTTC. Protein: CASSASGTSGNNEQFF. This chain connects TRBV11-3 to TRBJ2-1; 13 bases align to TRBD2. The CDR3 extends over 16 amino acids. Germline V gene sequence: CDR1 SGHNT, CDR2 YENEEA. The J segment lost 5 bases and the V segment lost 5 bases, leaving 6 bases of the junction unmatched.

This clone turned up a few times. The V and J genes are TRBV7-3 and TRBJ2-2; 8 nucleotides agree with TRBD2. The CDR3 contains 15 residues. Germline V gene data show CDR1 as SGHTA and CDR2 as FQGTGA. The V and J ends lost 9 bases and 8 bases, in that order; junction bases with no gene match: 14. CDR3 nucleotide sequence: TGTGCCAGTAAAGCGGGAGCCCGTTCGTTGGGGGAGCTGTTTTTT. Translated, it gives CASKAGARSLGELFF.

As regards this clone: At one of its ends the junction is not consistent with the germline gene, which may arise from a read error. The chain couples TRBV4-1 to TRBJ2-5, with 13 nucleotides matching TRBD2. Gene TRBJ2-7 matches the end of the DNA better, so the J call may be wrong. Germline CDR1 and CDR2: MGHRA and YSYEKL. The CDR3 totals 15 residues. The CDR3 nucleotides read TGCGCCAGCAGTCAAGGACTAGCGGGAGCCTACGAGCAGTACTTC. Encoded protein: CASSQGLAGAYEQYF.

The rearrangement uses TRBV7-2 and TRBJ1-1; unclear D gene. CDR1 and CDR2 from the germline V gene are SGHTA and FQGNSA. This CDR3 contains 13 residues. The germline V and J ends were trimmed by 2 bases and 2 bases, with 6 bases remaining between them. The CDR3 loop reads CASSLWANTEAFF. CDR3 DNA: TGTGCCAGCAGCTTATGGGCTAACACTGAAGCTTTCTTT.

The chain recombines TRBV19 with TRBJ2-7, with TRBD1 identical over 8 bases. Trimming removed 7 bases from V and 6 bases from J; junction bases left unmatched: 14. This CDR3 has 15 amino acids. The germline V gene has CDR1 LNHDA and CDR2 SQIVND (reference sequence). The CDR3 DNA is TGTGCCAGTACCAATGGCGCAGGGGGCTTTAGCGAGCAGTACTTC. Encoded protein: CASTNGAGGFSEQYF. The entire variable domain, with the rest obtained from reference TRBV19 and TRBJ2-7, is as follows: DGGITQSPKYLFRKEGQNVTLSCEQNLNHDAMYWYRQDPGQGLRLIYYSQIVNDFQKGDIAEGYSVSREKKESFPLTVTSAQKNPTAFYLCASTNGAGGFSEQYFGPGTRLTVT.

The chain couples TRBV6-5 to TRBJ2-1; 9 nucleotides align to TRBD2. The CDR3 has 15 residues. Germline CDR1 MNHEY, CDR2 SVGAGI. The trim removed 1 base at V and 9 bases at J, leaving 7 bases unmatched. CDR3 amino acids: CASSYLSGRRREQFF. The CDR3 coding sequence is TGTGCCAGCAGTTACTTAAGCGGGAGGAGGCGTGAGCAGTTCTTC.

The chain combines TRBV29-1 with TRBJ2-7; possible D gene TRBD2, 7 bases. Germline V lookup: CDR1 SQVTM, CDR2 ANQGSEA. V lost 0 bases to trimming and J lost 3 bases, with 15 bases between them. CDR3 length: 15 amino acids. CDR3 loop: CSVEDGRGQSYEQYF. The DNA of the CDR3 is TGCAGCGTTGAAGATGGGAGGGGACAAAGCTACGAGCAGTACTTC.

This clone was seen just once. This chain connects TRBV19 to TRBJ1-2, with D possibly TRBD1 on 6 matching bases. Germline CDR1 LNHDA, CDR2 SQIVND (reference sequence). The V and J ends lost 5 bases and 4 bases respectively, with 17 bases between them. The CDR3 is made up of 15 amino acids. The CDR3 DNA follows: TGTGCCAGTAGTCCTACAGGGACCAACAGCTATGGCTACACCTTC. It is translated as CASSPTGTNSYGYTF.

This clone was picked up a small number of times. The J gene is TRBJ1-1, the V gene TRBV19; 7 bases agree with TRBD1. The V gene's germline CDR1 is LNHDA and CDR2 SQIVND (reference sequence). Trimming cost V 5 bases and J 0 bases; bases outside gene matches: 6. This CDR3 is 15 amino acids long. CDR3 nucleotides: TGTGCCAGTAGTTTGTACAGGGGCGTGAACACTGAAGCTTTCTTT. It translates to CASSLYRGVNTEAFF. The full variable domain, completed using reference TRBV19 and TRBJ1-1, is DGGITQSPKYLFRKEGQNVTLSCEQNLNHDAMYWYRQDPGQGLRLIYYSQIVNDFQKGDIAEGYSVSREKKESFPLTVTSAQKNPTAFYLCASSLYRGVNTEAFFGQGTRLTVV.

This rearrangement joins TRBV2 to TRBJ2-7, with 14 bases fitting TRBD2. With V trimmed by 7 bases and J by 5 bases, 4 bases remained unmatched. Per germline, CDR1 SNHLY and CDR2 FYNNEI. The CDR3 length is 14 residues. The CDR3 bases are TGTGCCAGCATGACTAGCGGGAGGGGCCACGAGCAGTACTTC. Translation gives CASMTSGRGHEQYF.

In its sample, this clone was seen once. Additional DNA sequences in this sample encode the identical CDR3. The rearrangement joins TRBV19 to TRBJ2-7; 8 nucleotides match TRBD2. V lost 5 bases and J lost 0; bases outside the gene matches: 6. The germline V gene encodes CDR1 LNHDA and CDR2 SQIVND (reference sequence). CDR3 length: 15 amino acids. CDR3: CASSPAGGASYEQYF. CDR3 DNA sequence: TGTGCCAGTAGTCCCGCGGGGGGCGCCTCCTACGAGCAGTACTTC.

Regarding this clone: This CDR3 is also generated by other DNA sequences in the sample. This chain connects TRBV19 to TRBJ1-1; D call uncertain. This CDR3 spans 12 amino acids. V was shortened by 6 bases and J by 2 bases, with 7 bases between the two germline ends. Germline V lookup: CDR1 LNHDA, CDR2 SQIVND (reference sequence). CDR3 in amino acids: CASSEGNTEAFF. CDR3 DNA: TGTGCCAGTAGCGAGGGAAACACTGAAGCTTTCTTT.

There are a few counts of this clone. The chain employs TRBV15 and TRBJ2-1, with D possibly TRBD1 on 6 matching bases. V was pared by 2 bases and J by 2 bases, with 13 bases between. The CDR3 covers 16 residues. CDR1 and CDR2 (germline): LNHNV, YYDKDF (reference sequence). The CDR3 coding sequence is TGTGCCACCAGCAGATACAGGGATACCCCCTACAATGAGCAGTTCTTC. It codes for CATSRYRDTPYNEQFF.

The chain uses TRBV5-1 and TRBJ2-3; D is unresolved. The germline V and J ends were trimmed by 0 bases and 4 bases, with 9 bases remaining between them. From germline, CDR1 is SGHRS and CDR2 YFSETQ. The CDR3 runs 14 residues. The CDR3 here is CASSLGRIADTQYF. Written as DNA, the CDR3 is TGCGCCAGCAGCTTGGGGAGAATTGCAGATACGCAGTATTTT.

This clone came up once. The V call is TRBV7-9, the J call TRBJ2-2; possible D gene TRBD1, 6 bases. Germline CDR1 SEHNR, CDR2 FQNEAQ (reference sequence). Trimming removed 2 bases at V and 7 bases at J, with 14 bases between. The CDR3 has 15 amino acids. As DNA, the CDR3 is TGTGCCAGCAGCTTAAGGGACACGGCTTTCGGGGAGCTGTTTTTT. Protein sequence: CASSLRDTAFGELFF.

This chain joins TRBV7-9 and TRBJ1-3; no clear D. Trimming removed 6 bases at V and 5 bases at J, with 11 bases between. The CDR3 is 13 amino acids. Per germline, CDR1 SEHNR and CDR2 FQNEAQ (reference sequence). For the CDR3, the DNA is TGTGCCAGCAGACCCGGGATCCGAAACACCATATATTTT. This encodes CASRPGIRNTIYF.

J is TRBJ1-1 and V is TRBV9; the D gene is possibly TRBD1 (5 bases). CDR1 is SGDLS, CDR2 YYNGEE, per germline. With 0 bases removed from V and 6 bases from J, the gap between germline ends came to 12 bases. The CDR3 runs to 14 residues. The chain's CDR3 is CASSVVSGRAEAFF. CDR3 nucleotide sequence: TGTGCCAGCAGCGTAGTATCAGGGAGGGCTGAAGCTTTCTTT.

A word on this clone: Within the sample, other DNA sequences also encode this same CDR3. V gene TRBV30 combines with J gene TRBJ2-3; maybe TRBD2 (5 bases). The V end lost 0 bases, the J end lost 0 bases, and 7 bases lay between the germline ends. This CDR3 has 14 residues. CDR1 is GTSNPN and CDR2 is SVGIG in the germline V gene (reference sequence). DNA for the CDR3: TGTGCCTGGAGTGTTGGCGGGAGCACAGATACGCAGTATTTT. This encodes CAWSVGGSTDTQYF.

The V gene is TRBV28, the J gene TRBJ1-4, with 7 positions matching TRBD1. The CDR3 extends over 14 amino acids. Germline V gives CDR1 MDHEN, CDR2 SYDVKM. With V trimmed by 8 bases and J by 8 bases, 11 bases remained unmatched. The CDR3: CASCERGTAEKLFF. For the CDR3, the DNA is TGTGCCAGCTGCGAGCGGGGGACAGCCGAAAAACTGTTTTTT.

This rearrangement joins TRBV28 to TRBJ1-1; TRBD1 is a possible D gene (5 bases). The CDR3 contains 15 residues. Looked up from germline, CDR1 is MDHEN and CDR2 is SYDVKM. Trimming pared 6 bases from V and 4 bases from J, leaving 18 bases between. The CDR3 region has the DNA TGTGCCAGCAGACCCGGAAGCAGGGTGGGCACTGAAGCTTTCTTT. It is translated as CASRPGSRVGTEAFF.

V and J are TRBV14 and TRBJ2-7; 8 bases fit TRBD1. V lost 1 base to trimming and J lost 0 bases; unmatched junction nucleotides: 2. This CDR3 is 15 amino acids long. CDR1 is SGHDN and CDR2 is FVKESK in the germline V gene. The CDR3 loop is CASSQGTGYSYEQYF. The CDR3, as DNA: TGTGCCAGCAGCCAAGGGACAGGGTACTCCTACGAGCAGTACTTC.

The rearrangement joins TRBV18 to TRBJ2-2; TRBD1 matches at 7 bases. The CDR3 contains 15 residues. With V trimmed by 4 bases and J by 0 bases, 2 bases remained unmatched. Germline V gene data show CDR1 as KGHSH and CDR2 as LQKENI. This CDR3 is CASSRGTANTGELFF. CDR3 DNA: TGTGCCAGCTCACGAGGGACAGCGAACACCGGGGAGCTGTTTTTT.

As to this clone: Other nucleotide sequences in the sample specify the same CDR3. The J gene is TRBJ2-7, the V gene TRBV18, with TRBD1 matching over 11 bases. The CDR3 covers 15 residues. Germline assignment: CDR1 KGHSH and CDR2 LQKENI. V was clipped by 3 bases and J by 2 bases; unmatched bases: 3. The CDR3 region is CASSPPGQGAYEQYF. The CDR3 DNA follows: TGTGCCAGCTCACCGCCGGGACAGGGGGCCTACGAGCAGTACTTC.

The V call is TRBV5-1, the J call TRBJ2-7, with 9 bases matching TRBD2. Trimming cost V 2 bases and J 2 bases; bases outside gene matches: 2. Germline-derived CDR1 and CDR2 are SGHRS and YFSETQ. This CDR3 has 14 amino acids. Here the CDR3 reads CASSFAGGAYEQYF. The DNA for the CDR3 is TGCGCCAGCAGCTTCGCGGGGGGGGCCTACGAGCAGTACTTC.

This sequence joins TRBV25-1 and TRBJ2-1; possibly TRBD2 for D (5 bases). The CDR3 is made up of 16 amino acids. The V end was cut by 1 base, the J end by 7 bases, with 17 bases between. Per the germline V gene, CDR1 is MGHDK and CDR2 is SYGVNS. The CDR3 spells CASSEFVVGRGNEQFF. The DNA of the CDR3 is TGTGCCAGCAGTGAATTTGTGGTGGGTCGAGGGAATGAGCAGTTCTTC.

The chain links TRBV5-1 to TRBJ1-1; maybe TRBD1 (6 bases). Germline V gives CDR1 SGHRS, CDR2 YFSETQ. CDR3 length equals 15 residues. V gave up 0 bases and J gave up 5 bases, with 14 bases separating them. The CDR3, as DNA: TGCGCCAGCAGCTTGGAAGGGGGGGTGAGGACTGAAGCTTTCTTT. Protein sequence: CASSLEGGVRTEAFF.

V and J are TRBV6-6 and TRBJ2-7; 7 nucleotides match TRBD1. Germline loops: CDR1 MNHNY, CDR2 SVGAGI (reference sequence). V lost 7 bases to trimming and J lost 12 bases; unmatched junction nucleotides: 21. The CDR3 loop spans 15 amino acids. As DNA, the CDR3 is TGTGCCAGCACCCGGGACAGCGCTTCCCGGGGTAAAACGTACTTC. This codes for CASTRDSASRGKTYF.